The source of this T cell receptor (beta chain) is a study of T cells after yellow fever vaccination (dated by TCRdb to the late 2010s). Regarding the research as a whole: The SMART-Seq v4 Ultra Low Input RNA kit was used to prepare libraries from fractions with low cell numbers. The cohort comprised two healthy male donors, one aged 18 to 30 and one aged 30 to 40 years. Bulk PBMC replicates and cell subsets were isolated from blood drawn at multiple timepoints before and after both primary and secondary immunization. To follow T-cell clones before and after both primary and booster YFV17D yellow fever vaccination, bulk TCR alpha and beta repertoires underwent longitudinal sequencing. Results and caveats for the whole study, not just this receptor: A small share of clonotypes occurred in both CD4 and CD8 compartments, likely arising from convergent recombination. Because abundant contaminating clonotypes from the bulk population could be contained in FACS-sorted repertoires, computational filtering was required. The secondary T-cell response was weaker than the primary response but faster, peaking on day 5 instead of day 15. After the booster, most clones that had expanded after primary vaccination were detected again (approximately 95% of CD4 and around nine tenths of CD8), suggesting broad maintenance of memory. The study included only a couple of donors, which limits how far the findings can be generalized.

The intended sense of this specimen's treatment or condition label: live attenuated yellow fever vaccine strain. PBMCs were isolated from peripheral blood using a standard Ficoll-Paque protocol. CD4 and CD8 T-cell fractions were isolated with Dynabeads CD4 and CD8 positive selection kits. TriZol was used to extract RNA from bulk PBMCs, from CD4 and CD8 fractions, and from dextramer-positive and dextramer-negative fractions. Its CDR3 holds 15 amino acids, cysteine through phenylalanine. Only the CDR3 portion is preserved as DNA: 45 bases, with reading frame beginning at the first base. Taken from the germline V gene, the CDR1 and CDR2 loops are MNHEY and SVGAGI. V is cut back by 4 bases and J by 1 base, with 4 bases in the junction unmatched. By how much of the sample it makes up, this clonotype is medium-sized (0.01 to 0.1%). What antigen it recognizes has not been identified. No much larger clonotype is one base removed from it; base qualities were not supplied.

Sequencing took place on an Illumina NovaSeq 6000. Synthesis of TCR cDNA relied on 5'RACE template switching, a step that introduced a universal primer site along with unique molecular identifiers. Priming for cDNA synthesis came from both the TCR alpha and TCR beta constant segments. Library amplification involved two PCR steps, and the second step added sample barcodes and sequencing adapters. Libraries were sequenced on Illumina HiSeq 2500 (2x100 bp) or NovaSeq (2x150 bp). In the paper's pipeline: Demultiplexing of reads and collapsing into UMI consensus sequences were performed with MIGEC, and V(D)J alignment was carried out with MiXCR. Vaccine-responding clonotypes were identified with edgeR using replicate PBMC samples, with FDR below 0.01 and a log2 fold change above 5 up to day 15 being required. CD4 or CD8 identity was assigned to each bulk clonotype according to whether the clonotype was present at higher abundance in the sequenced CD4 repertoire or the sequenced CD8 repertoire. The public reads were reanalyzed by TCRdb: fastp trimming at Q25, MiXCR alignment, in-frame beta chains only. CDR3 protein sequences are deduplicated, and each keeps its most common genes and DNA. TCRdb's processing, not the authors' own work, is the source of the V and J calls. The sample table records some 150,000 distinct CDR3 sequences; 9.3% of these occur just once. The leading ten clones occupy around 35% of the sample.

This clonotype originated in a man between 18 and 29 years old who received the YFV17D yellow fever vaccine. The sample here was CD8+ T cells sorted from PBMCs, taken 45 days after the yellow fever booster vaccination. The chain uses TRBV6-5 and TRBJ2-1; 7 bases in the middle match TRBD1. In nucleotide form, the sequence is TGTGCCAGCAGTTCCGGGACAGATTCCTACAATGAGCAGTTCTTC. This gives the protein CASSSGTDSYNEQFF.